This TCR beta chain was found in a study of T cell responses to AZD1222 COVID-19 vaccine. Study information: Second doses were pooled across both intervals (about 4 or about 12 weeks).

The germline V gene encodes CDR1 SEHNR and CDR2 FQNEAQ (reference sequence). The CDR3 loop spans 15 amino acids. V shed 6 bases and J 4 bases; nucleotides not matched to a gene: 10. Here immunoSEQ multiplex PCR was the method, and the copy in TCRdb shows in-frame clones only, minus some. In the table there are under 150,000 clones, more than 85% of which are singletons. About this clone itself: What it binds is not known.

Study results and caveats: Researchers took repertoire samples only after the peak T cell response had come. Baseline serostatus was positive in only a handful of AZD1222 recipients. In a largely white British group with more females than males, clonal diversity was possibly underestimated.

The receptor was derived from an adult in good health. The V and J genes are TRBV7-9 and TRBJ1-2, with TRBD1 identical over 8 bases. The material was peripheral blood, obtained on day 0 of AZD1222 vaccination. The CDR3 DNA follows: TGTGCCAGCAGTAATGGACCGACAGGGGTCTATGGCTACACCTTC. It codes for CASSNGPTGVYGYTF.